The source of this T cell receptor (beta chain) is a study of blood T cell repertoires in COVID-19. Study context: The samples span acute and convalescent COVID-19 from the United States, Italy and Spain. In each case, the material was cDNA or gDNA derived from T cells, B-cell-depleted T cells, or PBMCs.

Original processing notes: Estimated nucleated cell counts came from reference gene primer amplification. Sequencing was performed with immunoSEQ multiplex PCR; in TCRdb, only in-frame clones are kept and a portion is missing. That table furnishes V, J and clone size, whereas the DNA furnished D and trimming. The table records hundreds of thousands of clones, 80% to 85% of them present only once. The CDR3 runs 12 residues. Germline lookup yields CDR1 SEHNR and CDR2 FQNEAQ (reference sequence). V was trimmed by 7 bases and J by 6 bases, leaving 11 bases between them. This clone was observed once. The rearrangement links TRBV7-9 to TRBJ2-3; D is uncertain. Material for sequencing was peripheral blood. The TCR was taken from a middle-aged man with acute or convalescent COVID-19. For the CDR3, the DNA is TGTGCCAGCATGGGCTCCGCCGATACGCAGTATTTT. This encodes CASMGSADTQYF.